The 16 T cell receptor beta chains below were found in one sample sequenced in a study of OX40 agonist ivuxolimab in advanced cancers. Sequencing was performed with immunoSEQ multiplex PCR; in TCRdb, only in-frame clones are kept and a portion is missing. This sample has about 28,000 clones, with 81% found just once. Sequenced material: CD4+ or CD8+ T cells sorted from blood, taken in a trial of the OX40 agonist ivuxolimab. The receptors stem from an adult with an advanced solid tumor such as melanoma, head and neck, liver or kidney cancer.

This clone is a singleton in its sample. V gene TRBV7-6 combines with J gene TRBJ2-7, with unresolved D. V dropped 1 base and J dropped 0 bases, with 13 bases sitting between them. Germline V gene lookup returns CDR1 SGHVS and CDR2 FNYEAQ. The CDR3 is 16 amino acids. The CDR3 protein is CASSLGTAESSYEQYF. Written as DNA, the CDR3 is TGTGCCAGCAGCTTAGGTACGGCAGAGAGCTCCTACGAGCAGTACTTC. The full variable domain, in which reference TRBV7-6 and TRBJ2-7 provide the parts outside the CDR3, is GAGVSQSPRYKVTKRGQDVALRCDPISGHVSLYWYRQALGQGPEFLTYFNYEAQQDKSGLPNDRFSAERPEGSISTLTIQRTEQRDSAMYRCASSLGTAESSYEQYFGPGTRLTVT.

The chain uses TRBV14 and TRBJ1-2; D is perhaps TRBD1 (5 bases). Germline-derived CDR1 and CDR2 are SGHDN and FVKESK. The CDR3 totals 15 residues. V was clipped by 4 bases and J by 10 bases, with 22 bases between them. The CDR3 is CASSPPTGERTIYTF. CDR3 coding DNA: TGTGCCAGCAGCCCCCCTACGGGGGAACGGACCATCTACACCTTC.

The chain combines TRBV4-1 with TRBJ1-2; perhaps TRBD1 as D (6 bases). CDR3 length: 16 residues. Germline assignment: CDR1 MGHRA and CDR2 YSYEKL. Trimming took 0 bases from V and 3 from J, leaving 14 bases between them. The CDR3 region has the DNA TGCGCCAGCAGCCAAGATCAGTGGGCAGGGGACTATGGCTACACCTTC. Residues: CASSQDQWAGDYGYTF.

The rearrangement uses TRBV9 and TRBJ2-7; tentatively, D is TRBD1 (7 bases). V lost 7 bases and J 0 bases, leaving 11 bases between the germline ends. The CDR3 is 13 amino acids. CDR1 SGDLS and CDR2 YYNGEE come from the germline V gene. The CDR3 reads CASSGGRSYEQYF. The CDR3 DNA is TGTGCCAGCTCAGGGGGGCGCTCCTACGAGCAGTACTTC.

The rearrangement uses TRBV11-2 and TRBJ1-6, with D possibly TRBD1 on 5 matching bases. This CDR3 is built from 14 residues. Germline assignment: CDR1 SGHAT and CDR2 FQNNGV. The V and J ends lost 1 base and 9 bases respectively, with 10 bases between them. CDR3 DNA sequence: TGTGCCAGCAGCTTAGGAGTCGGGGGTTCACCCCTCCACTTT. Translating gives CASSLGVGGSPLHF.

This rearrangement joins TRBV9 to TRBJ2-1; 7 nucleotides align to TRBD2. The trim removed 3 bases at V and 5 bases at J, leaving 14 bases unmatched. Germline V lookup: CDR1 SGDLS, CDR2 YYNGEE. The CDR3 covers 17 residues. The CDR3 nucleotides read TGTGCCAGCAGCGGACGGGTGGCGGGAGCGGGCGACAATGAGCAGTTCTTC. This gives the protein CASSGRVAGAGDNEQFF.

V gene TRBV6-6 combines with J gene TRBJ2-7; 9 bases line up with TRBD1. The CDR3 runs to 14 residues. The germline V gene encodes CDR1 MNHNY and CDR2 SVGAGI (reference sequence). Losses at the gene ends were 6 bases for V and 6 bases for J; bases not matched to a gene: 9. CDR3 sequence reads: CASRVQGAHSEQYF. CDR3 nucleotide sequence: TGTGCCAGCAGAGTACAGGGGGCGCATAGCGAGCAGTACTTC.

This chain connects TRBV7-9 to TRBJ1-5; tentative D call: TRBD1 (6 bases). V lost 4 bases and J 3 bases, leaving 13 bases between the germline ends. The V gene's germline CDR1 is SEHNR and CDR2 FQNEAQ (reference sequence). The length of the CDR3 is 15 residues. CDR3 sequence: CASSSQGGINQPQHF. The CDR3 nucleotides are TGTGCCAGCAGCTCTCAAGGGGGGATCAATCAGCCCCAGCATTTT.

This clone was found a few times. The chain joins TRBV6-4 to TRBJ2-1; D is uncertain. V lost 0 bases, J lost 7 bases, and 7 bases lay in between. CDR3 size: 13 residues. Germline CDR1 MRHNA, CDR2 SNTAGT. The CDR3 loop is CASSDSLKNEQFF. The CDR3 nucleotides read TGTGCCAGCAGTGACTCGTTAAAAAATGAGCAGTTCTTC.

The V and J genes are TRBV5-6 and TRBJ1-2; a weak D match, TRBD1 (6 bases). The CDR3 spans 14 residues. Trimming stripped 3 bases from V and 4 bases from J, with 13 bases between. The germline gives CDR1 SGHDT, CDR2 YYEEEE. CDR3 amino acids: CASSSLGAGYGYTF. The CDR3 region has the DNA TGTGCCAGCAGCTCCTTGGGGGCCGGCTATGGCTACACCTTC.

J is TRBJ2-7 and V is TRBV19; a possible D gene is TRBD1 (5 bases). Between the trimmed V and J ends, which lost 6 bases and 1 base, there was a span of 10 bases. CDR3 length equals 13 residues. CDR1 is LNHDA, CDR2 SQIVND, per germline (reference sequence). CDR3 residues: CASSPRQSYEQYF. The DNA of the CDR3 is TGTGCCAGTAGCCCAAGACAGTCCTACGAGCAGTACTTC.

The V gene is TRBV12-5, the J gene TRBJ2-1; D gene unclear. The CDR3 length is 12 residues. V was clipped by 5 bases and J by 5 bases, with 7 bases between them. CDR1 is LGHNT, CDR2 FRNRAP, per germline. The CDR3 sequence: CASGINDNEQFF. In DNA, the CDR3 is TGTGCTAGTGGTATAAATGACAATGAGCAGTTCTTC. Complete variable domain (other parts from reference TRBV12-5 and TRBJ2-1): DARVTQTPRHKVTEMGQEVTMRCQPILGHNTVFWYRQTMMQGLELLAYFRNRAPLDDSGMPKDRFSAEMPDATLATLKIQPSEPRDSAVYFCASGINDNEQFFGPGTRLTVL.

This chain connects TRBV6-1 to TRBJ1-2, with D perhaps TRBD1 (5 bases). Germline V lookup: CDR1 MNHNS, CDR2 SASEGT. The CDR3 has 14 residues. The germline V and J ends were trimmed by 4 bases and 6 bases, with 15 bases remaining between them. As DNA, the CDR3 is TGTGCCAGCAGTGTCTTGGACACGCGGGATGGCTACACCTTC. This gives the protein CASSVLDTRDGYTF.

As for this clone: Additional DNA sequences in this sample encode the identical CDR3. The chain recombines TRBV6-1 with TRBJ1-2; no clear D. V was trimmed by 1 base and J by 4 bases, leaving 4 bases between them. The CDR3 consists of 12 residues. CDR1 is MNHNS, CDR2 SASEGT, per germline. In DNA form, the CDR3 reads TGTGCCAGCAGTGAAGGCAGCTATGGCTACACCTTC. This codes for CASSEGSYGYTF.

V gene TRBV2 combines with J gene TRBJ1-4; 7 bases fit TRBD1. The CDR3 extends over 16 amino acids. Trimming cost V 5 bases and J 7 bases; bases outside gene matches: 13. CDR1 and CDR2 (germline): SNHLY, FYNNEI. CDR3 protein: CASSPLRGGGREKLFF. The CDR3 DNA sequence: TGTGCCAGCAGTCCCCTTAGAGGGGGCGGGCGTGAAAAACTGTTTTTT.

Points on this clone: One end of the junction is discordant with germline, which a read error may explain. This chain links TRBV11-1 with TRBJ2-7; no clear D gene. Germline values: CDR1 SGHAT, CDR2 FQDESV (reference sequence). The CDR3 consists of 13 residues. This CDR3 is CASSPRTSFEQYF. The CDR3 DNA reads TGTGCCAGCAGCCCCAGGACCTCCTTCGAGCAGTACTTC.